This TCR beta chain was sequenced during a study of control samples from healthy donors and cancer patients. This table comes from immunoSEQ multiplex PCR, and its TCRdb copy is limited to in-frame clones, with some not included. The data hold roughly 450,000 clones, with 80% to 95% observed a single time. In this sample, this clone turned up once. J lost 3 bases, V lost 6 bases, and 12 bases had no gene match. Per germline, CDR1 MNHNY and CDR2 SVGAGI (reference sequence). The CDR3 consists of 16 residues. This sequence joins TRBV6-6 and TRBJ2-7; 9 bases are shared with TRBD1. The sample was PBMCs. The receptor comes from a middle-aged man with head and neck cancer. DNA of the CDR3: TGTGCCAGCAGCTCCGAGAGGGACAGGGCCTACTACGAGCAGTACTTC. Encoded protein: CASSSERDRAYYEQYF.